This T cell receptor (beta chain) was found in a study of blood T cell repertoires in COVID-19. The overall study: Samples taken during acute and convalescent COVID-19 were collected in the United States, Italy and Spain. PBMCs, B-cell-depleted T cells, or T cells were the source of the cDNA or gDNA that made up the material.

V was clipped by 8 bases and J by 0 bases, with 8 bases between them. Germline values: CDR1 SGHNT, CDR2 YENEEA. The CDR3 has 13 amino acids. Authors' data handling: Reference gene primer amplification yielded estimated nucleated cell counts. Here immunoSEQ multiplex PCR was the method, and the copy in TCRdb shows in-frame clones only, minus some. V and J calls and clone size are as listed in that table; D and trimming were resolved from the DNA. The repertoire holds 200,000 to 250,000 clones, with around nine tenths as singletons. The rearrangement joins TRBV11-3 to TRBJ1-3; D remains unclear. The sequenced sample consisted of peripheral blood. The receptor comes from a woman aged 60-75 years with acute or convalescent COVID-19. CDR3 loop: CASSRSSGNTIYF. The CDR3 coding sequence is TGTGCCAGCTCCAGAAGCTCTGGAAACACCATATATTTT.